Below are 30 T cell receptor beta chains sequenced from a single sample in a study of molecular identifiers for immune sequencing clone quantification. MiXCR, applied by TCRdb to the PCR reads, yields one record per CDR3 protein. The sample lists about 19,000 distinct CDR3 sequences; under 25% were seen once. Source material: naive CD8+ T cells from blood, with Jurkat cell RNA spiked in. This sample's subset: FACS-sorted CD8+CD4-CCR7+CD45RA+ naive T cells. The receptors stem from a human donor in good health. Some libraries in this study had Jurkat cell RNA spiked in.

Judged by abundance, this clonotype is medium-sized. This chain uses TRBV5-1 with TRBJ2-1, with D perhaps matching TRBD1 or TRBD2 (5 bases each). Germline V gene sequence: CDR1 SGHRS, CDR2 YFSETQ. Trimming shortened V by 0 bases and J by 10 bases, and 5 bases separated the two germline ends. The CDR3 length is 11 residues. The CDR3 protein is CASSLGGEQFF. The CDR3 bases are TGCGCCAGCAGCTTGGGGGGGGAGCAGTTCTTC. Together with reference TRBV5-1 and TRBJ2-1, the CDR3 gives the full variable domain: KAGVTQTPRYLIKTRGQQVTLSCSPISGHRSVSWYQQTPGQGLQFLFEYFSETQRNKGNFPGRFSGRQFSNSRSEMNVSTLELGDSALYLCASSLGGEQFFGPGTRLTVL.

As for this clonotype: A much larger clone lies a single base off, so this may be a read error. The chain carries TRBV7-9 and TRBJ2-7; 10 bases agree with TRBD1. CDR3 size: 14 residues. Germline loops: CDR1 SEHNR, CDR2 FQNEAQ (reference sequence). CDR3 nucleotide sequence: TGTGCCAGCAGCTCGGGACAGGGGTTGTACGAGCGGTACTTC. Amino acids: CASSSGQGLYERYF.

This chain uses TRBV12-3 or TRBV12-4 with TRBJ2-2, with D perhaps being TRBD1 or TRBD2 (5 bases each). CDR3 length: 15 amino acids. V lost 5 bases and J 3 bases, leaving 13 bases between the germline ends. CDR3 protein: CASSDRGLYTGELFF. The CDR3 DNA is TGTGCCAGCAGTGACCGGGGCCTATACACCGGGGAGCTGTTTTTT.

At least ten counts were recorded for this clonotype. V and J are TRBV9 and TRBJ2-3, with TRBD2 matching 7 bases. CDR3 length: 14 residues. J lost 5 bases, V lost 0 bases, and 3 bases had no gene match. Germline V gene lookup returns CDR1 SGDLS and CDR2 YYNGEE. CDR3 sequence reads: CASSVAGGRDTQYF. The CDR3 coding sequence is TGTGCCAGCAGCGTAGCGGGAGGACGAGATACGCAGTATTTT.

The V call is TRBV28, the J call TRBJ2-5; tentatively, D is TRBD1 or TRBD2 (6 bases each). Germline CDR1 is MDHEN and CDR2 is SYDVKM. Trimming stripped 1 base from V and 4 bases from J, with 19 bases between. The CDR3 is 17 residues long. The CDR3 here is CASSLSQRLEGGETQYF. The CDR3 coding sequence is TGTGCCAGCAGTTTATCCCAACGTTTGGAGGGGGGAGAGACCCAGTACTTC.

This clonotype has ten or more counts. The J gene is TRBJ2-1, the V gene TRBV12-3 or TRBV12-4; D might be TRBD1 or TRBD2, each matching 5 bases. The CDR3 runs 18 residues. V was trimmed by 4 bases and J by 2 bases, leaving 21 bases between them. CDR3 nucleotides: TGTGCCAGCAGTTCGGTTTCGGTGACCCTGGGGGCCTACAATGAGCAGTTCTTC. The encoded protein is CASSSVSVTLGAYNEQFF.

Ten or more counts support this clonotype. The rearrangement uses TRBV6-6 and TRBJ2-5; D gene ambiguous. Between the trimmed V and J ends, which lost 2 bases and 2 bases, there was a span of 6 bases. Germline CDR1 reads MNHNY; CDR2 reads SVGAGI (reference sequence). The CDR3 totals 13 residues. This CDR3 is CASSYGPQETQYF. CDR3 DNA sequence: TGTGCCAGCAGTTACGGTCCTCAAGAGACCCAGTACTTC.

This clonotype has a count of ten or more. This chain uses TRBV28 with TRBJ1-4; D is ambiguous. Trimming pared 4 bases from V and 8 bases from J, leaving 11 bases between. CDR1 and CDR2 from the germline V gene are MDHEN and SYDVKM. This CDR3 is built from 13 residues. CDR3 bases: TGTGCCAGCAGTTCTACTAAGACCGAAAAACTGTTTTTT. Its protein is CASSSTKTEKLFF.

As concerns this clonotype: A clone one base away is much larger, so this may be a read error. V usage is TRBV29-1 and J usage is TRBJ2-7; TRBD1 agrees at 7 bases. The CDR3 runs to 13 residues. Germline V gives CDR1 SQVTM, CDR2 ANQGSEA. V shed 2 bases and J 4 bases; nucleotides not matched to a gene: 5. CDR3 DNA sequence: TGCAGCGTTGAAAGGGACAGCGGTTACGAGCAGTACTTC. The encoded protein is CSVERDSGYEQYF.

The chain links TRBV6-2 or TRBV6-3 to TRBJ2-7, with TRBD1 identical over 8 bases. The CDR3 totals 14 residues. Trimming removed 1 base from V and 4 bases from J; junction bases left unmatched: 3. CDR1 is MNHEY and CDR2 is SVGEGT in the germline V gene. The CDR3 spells CASSYYHRGYEQYF. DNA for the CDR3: TGTGCCAGCAGTTACTATCACAGGGGGTACGAGCAGTACTTC.

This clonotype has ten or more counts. This CDR3 reads CASSLVVRTGEQFF. In DNA, the CDR3 is TGTGCCAGCAGCTTAGTAGTCAGAACGGGTGAGCAGTTCTTC. The rearrangement joins TRBV11-2 to TRBJ2-1; no clear D. Germline loops: CDR1 SGHAT, CDR2 FQNNGV. V dropped 1 base and J dropped 9 bases, with 13 bases sitting between them. The CDR3 contains 14 residues.

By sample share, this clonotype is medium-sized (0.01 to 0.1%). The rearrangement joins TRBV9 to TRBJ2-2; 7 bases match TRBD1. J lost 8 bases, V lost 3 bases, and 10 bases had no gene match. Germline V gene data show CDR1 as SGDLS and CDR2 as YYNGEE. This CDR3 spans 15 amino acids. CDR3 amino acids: CASSGVGQRTGELFF. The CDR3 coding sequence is TGTGCCAGCAGCGGCGTGGGACAGAGAACAGGGGAGCTGTTTTTT.

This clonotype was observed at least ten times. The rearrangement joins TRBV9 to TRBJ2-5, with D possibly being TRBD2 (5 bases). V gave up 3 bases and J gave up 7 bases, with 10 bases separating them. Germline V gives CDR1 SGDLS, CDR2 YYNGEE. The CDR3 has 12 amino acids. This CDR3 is CASSGPEGTQYF. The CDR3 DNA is TGTGCCAGCAGCGGGCCTGAGGGGACCCAGTACTTC. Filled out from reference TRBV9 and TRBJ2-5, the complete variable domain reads DSGVTQTPKHLITATGQRVTLRCSPRSGDLSVYWYQQSLDQGLQFLIQYYNGEERAKGNILERFSAQQFPDLHSELNLSSLELGDSALYFCASSGPEGTQYFGPGTRLLVL.

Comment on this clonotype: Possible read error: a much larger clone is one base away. The CDR3 is CASSLMGRAAYEQYF. The CDR3 nucleotides are TGTGCCAGCTCACTTATGGGCAGGGCTGCCTACGAGCAGTACTTC. The genes are TRBV18 and TRBJ2-7; TRBD1 might be the D (5 bases). V was clipped by 4 bases and J by 2 bases, with 15 bases between them. The CDR3 is 15 residues long. CDR1 and CDR2 from the germline V gene are KGHSH and LQKENI.

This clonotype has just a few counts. DNA of the CDR3: TGTGCCAGCAGCTTAGGAGGGGTGGGCAATCAGCCCCAGCATTTT. Its translation: CASSLGGVGNQPQHF. This chain joins TRBV7-9 and TRBJ1-5, with a tentative D call TRBD1 (5 bases). The CDR3 has 15 amino acids. CDR1 is SEHNR and CDR2 is FQNEAQ in the germline V gene (reference sequence). The germline V and J ends were trimmed by 1 base and 2 bases, with 9 bases remaining between them.

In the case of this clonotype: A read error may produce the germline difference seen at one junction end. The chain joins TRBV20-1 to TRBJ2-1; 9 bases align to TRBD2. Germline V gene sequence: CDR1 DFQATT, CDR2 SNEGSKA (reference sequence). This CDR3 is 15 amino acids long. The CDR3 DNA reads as TGCAGTGTTCCCTCCGCGGGGGGGTTTTACAATAAGCAGTTCTTC. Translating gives CSVPSAGGFYNKQFF.

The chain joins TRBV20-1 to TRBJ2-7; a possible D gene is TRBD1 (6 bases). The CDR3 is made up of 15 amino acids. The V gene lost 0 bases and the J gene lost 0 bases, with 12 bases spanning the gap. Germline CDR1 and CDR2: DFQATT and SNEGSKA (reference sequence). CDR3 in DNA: TGCAGTGCTAGAGATCTGGACAGCCTCTCCTACGAGCAGTACTTC. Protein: CSARDLDSLSYEQYF.

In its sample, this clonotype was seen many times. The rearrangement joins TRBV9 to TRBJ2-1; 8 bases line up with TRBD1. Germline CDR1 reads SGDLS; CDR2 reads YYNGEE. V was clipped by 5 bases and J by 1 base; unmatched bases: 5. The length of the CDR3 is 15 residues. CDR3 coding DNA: TGTGCCAGCAGAGGTACAGGGGGTTCCTACAATGAGCAGTTCTTC. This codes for CASRGTGGSYNEQFF.

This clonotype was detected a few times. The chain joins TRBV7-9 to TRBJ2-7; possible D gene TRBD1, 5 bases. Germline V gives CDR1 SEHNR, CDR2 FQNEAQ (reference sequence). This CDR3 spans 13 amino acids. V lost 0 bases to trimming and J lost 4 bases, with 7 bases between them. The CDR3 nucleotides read TGTGCCAGCAGCTTAGCGACAGCATACGAGCAGTACTTC. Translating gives CASSLATAYEQYF.

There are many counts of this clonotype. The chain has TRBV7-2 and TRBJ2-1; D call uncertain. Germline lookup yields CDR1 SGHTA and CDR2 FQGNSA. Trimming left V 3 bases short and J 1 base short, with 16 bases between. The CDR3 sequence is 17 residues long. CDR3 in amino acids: CASSLGRLLGSYNEQFF. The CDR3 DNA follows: TGTGCCAGCAGCTTGGGCCGCCTCCTAGGGTCCTACAATGAGCAGTTCTTC.

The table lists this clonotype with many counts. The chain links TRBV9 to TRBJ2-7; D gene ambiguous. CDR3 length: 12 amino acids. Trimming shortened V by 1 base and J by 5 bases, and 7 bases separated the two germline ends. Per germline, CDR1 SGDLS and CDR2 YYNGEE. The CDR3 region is CASSVPEDEQYF. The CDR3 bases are TGTGCCAGCAGCGTACCAGAAGACGAGCAGTACTTC.

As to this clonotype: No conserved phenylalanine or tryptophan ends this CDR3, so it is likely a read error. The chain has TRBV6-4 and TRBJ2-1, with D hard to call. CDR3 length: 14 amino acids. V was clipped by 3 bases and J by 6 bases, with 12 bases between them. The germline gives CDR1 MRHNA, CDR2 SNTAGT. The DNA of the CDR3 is TGTGCCAGCAGTGAATTCGTGGCCAGCAATGAGCAGTTCCTC. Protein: CASSEFVASNEQFL.

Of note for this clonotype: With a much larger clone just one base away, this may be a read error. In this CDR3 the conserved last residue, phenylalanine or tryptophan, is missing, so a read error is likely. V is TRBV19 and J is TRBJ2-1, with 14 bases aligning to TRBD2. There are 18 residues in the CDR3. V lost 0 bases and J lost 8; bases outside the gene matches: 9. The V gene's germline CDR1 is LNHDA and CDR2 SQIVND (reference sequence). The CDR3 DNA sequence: TGTGCCAGTAGTATAGATTGGGGGACTAGCGGGAGTATTTATGAGCAGTTCTCC. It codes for CASSIDWGTSGSIYEQFS.

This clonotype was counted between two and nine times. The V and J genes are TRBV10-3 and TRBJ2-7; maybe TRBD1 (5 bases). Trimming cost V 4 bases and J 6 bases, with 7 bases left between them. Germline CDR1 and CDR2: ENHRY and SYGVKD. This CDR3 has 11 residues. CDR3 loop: CAISGGSEQYF. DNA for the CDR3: TGTGCCATCAGTGGGGGCAGCGAGCAGTACTTC.

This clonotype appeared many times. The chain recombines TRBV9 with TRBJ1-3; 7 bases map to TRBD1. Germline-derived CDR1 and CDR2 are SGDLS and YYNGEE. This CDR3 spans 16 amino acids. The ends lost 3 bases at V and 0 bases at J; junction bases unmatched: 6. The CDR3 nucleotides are TGTGCCAGCAGCGGATACAGGGGCTACTCTGGAAACACCATATATTTT. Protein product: CASSGYRGYSGNTIYF.

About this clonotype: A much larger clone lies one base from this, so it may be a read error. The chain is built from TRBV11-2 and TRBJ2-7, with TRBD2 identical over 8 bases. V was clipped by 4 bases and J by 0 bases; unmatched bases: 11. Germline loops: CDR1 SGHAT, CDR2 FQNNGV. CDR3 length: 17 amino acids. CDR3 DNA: TGTGCCAGCAGCTCGCCTAGGGTGCGGGAGGACTCCTACGAGCAGTACTTC. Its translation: CASSSPRVREDSYEQYF.

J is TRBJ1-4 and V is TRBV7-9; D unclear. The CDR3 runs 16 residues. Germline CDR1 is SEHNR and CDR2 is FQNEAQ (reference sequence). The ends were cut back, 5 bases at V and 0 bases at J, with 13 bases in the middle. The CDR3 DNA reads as TGTGCCAGCAGCACAACTTTAGGTCCAACTAATGAAAAACTGTTTTTT. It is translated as CASSTTLGPTNEKLFF.

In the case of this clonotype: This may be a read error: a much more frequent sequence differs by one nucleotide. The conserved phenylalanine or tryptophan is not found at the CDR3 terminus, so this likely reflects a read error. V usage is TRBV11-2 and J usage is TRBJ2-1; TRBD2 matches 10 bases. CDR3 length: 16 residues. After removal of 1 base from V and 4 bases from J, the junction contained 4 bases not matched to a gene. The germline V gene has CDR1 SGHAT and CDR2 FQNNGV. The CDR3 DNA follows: TGTGCCAGCAGCTTAGCGGGGACTAGCGATTACAATGAGCAGTTCCTC. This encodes CASSLAGTSDYNEQFL.

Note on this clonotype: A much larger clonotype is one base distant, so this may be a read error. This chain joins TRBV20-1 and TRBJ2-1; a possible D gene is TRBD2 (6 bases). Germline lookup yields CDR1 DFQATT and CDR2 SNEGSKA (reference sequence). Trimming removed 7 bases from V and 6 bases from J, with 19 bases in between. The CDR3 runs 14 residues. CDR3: CSVQKTSRGNEQFF. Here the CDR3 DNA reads TGCAGTGTACAGAAGACTAGTCGTGGCAATGAGCAGTTCTTC.

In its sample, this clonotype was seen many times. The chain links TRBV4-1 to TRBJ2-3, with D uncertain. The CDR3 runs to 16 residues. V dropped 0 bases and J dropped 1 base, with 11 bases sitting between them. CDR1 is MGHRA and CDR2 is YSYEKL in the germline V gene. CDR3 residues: CASSQDMGFGTDTQYF. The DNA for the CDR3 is TGCGCCAGCAGCCAAGATATGGGGTTCGGCACAGATACGCAGTATTTT.